These 25 T cell receptor beta chains share one sample of origin, sequenced in a study of CD8+ T cells in alopecia areata. Described treatment: oral pan-JAK inhibitor, 5-10 mg twice daily. cDNA serving as the sequencing template came from extracted, reverse transcribed RNA. The data were produced by immunoSEQ multiplex PCR, yet TCRdb's version contains in-frame clones alone and is incomplete. The sample records 200,000 to 250,000 clones, approximately 57% being singletons. Sequences were derived from CD4+ T cells sorted from blood, sampled at week 4, from a patient treated with tofacitinib. These receptors were taken from a human donor with alopecia areata.

The chain carries TRBV5-1 and TRBJ1-1, with D possibly TRBD1 on 5 matching bases. Germline lookup yields CDR1 SGHRS and CDR2 YFSETQ. Deletions cut 2 bases from V and 4 bases from J, with 21 bases between. The CDR3 consists of 17 residues. This CDR3 is CASSLVSVGQGGTEAFF. The CDR3 region has the DNA TGCGCCAGCAGCTTAGTGTCCGTGGGGCAGGGCGGCACTGAAGCTTTCTTT.

The V and J genes are TRBV29-1 and TRBJ1-2; 9 nucleotides align to TRBD1. V trimming: 7 bases; J trimming: 4 bases; junction bases outside the gene matches: 10. From germline, CDR1 is SQVTM and CDR2 ANQGSEA. The CDR3 has 14 amino acids. The DNA of the CDR3 is TGCAGCGCCGCCGGGACAGGGTCCGGCTATGGCTACACCTTC. Translation gives CSAAGTGSGYGYTF.

V is TRBV9 and J is TRBJ2-5; weak D call: TRBD2 (6 bases). V shed 2 bases and J shed 2 bases, with 13 bases lying between them. Germline V lookup: CDR1 SGDLS, CDR2 YYNGEE. The CDR3 runs to 15 residues. The CDR3 DNA sequence: TGTGCCAGCAGCGTTCGGACCGGGACTCAAGAGACCCAGTACTTC. It encodes CASSVRTGTQETQYF.

V usage is TRBV2 and J usage is TRBJ1-4; D is ambiguous. This CDR3 contains 11 residues. Trimming left V 6 bases short and J 7 bases short, with 6 bases between. The germline V gene encodes CDR1 SNHLY and CDR2 FYNNEI. CDR3 sequence reads: CASRRVEKLFF. In DNA form, the CDR3 reads TGTGCCAGCAGAAGAGTTGAAAAACTGTTTTTT.

This chain uses TRBV29-1 with TRBJ1-1; 7 nucleotides align to TRBD1. Germline trimming cut 6 bases from V and 2 bases from J; bases unmatched to any gene: 6. CDR1 and CDR2 (germline): SQVTM, ANQGSEA. CDR3 length: 13 residues. CDR3 coding DNA: TGCAGCGTCGGAGGACAGGTAAACACTGAAGCTTTCTTT. It yields the protein CSVGGQVNTEAFF.

This clone was counted between two and nine times. The V call is TRBV2, the J call TRBJ1-2; D might be TRBD1 (5 bases). The CDR3 runs to 15 residues. V was clipped by 4 bases and J by 4 bases, with 16 bases between them. CDR1 and CDR2 from the germline V gene are SNHLY and FYNNEI. The CDR3 is CASSVPPGFGYGYTF. The CDR3 bases are TGTGCCAGCAGTGTTCCTCCAGGGTTCGGCTATGGCTACACCTTC.

The chain has TRBV5-1 and TRBJ1-1; D is uncertain. There are 17 residues in the CDR3. V was cut by 5 bases and J by 1 base, with 21 bases left in between. Germline V gene sequence: CDR1 SGHRS, CDR2 YFSETQ. In DNA, the CDR3 is TGCGCCAGCAGTAAAGATGGGAGAATATCGCGGAACACTGAAGCTTTCTTT. Protein sequence: CASSKDGRISRNTEAFF.

The chain has TRBV6-5 and TRBJ1-1; D uncertain. The V gene lost 2 bases and the J gene lost 5 bases, with 3 bases spanning the gap. The CDR3 runs to 11 residues. CDR1 MNHEY and CDR2 SVGAGI come from the germline V gene. The CDR3 reads CASSYRTEAFF. CDR3 DNA: TGTGCCAGCAGTTACAGGACTGAAGCTTTCTTT.

There are a few counts of this clone. This rearrangement joins TRBV29-1 to TRBJ2-5; no clear D gene. Germline V gives CDR1 SQVTM, CDR2 ANQGSEA. V lost 7 bases and J lost 0, with 9 bases in between. The CDR3 length is 12 residues. The CDR3 DNA follows: TGCAGCGGAGCACGAAACCAAGAGACCCAGTACTTC. It yields the protein CSGARNQETQYF.

The V and J genes are TRBV4-3 and TRBJ2-7; D unclear. The CDR3 length is 15 residues. V was cut by 2 bases and J by 1 base, with 12 bases left in between. Per germline, CDR1 LGHNA and CDR2 YSLEER. The CDR3 DNA sequence: TGCGCCAGCAGCCAACTTGGTCCCACTTCCTACGAGCAGTACTTC. Its translation: CASSQLGPTSYEQYF.

The rearrangement uses TRBV11-3 and TRBJ2-2; 7 bases agree with TRBD1. V was pared by 5 bases and J by 2 bases, with 2 bases of the junction left unmatched. The CDR3 length is 14 residues. Germline V CDR1 and CDR2: SGHNT, YENEEA. This CDR3 reads CASSRDRNTGELFF. DNA of the CDR3: TGTGCCAGCAGCCGGGACAGAAACACCGGGGAGCTGTTTTTT.

This clone came up a few times. This rearrangement joins TRBV4-3 to TRBJ1-6; no clear D. The CDR3 is made up of 13 amino acids. V lost 0 bases and J lost 5, with 2 bases in between. The germline CDR1 and CDR2 sequences are LGHNA and YSLEER. CDR3 sequence: CASSQEHNSPLHF. Written as DNA, the CDR3 is TGCGCCAGCAGCCAAGAACATAATTCACCCCTCCACTTT.

This clone was detected once. The genes are TRBV2 and TRBJ1-1; D perhaps matches TRBD1 (6 bases). The germline V gene encodes CDR1 SNHLY and CDR2 FYNNEI. Trimming removed 4 bases from V and 6 bases from J, with 15 bases in between. CDR3 size: 14 residues. CDR3 sequence reads: CASSVGGRVAEAFF. As DNA, the CDR3 is TGTGCCAGCAGTGTGGGGGGGCGAGTAGCTGAAGCTTTCTTT. Combining the CDR3 with reference TRBV2 and TRBJ1-1 gives the whole variable domain EPEVTQTPSHQVTQMGQEVILRCVPISNHLYFYWYRQILGQKVEFLVSFYNNEISEKSEIFDDQFSVERPDGSNFTLKIRSTKLEDSAMYFCASSVGGRVAEAFFGQGTRLTVV.

For this clone: The sample carries other DNA sequences with the same CDR3. The V and J genes are TRBV30 and TRBJ2-5; D is unresolved. Germline CDR1 reads GTSNPN; CDR2 reads SVGIG (reference sequence). Trimming stripped 2 bases from V and 5 bases from J, with 6 bases between. This CDR3 is 11 amino acids long. CDR3 protein: CAWSPSETQYF. Here the CDR3 DNA reads TGTGCCTGGAGTCCCTCGGAGACCCAGTACTTC.

The rearrangement joins TRBV15 to TRBJ2-1; tentatively, D is TRBD1 (6 bases). V dropped 5 bases and J dropped 10 bases, with 15 bases sitting between them. From germline, CDR1 is LNHNV and CDR2 YYDKDF (reference sequence). This CDR3 is 13 amino acids long. This chain's CDR3 is CATSSNRVVEQFF. The CDR3 DNA follows: TGTGCCACCAGCTCCAACAGGGTTGTAGAGCAGTTCTTC.

The chain links TRBV7-2 to TRBJ2-3; 7 bases are a match to TRBD1. There are 13 residues in the CDR3. V lost 5 bases to trimming and J lost 4 bases; unmatched junction nucleotides: 3. Germline V CDR1 and CDR2: SGHTA, FQGNSA. The CDR3 coding sequence is TGTGCCAGCAGCAAGACAGGGCCAGATACGCAGTATTTT. It codes for CASSKTGPDTQYF. Based on the CDR3 plus reference TRBV7-2 and TRBJ2-3, the full variable domain is GAGVSQSPSNKVTEKGKDVELRCDPISGHTALYWYRQSLGQGLEFLIYFQGNSAPDKSGLPSDRFSAERTGGSVSTLTIQRTQQEDSAVYLCASSKTGPDTQYFGPGTRLTVL.

The J gene is TRBJ2-7, the V gene TRBV5-4; 10 bases agree with TRBD2. The CDR3 totals 15 residues. Germline CDR1 reads SGHNT; CDR2 reads YYREEE (reference sequence). J lost 0 bases, V lost 4 bases, and 4 bases had no gene match. In DNA, the CDR3 is TGTGCCAGCAGCCTTAGCGGGGGGCTCTCCTACGAGCAGTACTTC. This sequence encodes CASSLSGGLSYEQYF.

This clone was found a few times. Written as DNA, the CDR3 is TGTGCCATCAGTGAGTCGTTAGCAACCGGAGGCGAGCAGTACTTC. Amino acid sequence: CAISESLATGGEQYF. The chain employs TRBV10-3 and TRBJ2-7, with D tentatively TRBD2 (5 bases). This CDR3 has 15 amino acids. Trimming shortened V by 0 bases and J by 6 bases, and 15 bases separated the two germline ends. Germline CDR1 and CDR2: ENHRY and SYGVKD.

This chain connects TRBV5-1 to TRBJ1-1; 8 bases align to TRBD1. Trimming cost V 3 bases and J 5 bases; bases outside gene matches: 6. Germline-derived CDR1 and CDR2 are SGHRS and YFSETQ. The CDR3 extends over 14 amino acids. The CDR3 region has the DNA TGCGCCAGCAGCTCAGGGGGCTTCGGGACTGAAGCTTTCTTT. As protein: CASSSGGFGTEAFF.

CDR3 nucleotide sequence: TGCAGCGTTCGTCTGGGGCCGGGCAATCAGCCCCAGCATTTT. Translated, it gives CSVRLGPGNQPQHF. The chain recombines TRBV29-1 with TRBJ1-5, with D maybe TRBD1 (5 bases). Germline assignment: CDR1 SQVTM and CDR2 ANQGSEA. The CDR3 sequence is 14 residues long. V lost 5 bases, J lost 2 bases, and 13 bases lay in between.

The genes are TRBV9 and TRBJ2-6, with TRBD2 matching 9 bases. Germline V lookup: CDR1 SGDLS, CDR2 YYNGEE. The CDR3 totals 20 residues. Trimming at V came to 0 bases and at J to 0 bases, leaving 10 bases not matched to a gene. This CDR3 is CASSVEPDSGGSSGANVLTF. The CDR3 DNA is TGTGCCAGCAGCGTAGAACCGGATAGCGGGGGTAGCTCTGGGGCCAACGTCCTGACTTTC.

This chain links TRBV29-1 with TRBJ2-5, with a weak D call TRBD1 (5 bases). Germline V gene lookup returns CDR1 SQVTM and CDR2 ANQGSEA. Between the trimmed V and J ends, which lost 4 bases and 5 bases, there was a span of 8 bases. The CDR3 runs 11 residues. For the CDR3, the DNA is TGCAGCGTTGGACAGCTGGAGACCCAGTACTTC. Its protein product is CSVGQLETQYF.

The J gene is TRBJ1-5, the V gene TRBV29-1, with a weak D call TRBD1 (5 bases). CDR3 length: 12 amino acids. V gave up 6 bases and J gave up 5 bases, with 11 bases separating them. Germline V CDR1 and CDR2: SQVTM, ANQGSEA. The CDR3 sequence is CSVKAGDQPQHF. CDR3 nucleotide sequence: TGCAGCGTCAAAGCGGGGGATCAGCCCCAGCATTTT.

V gene TRBV7-9 combines with J gene TRBJ1-5; perhaps TRBD1 as D (5 bases). The CDR3 is 15 amino acids. V dropped 1 base and J dropped 1 base, with 8 bases sitting between them. Germline V gene sequence: CDR1 SEHNR, CDR2 FQNEAQ (reference sequence). CDR3 region: CASSLEGDSNQPQHF. In nucleotides, the CDR3 is TGTGCCAGCAGCTTAGAAGGGGACAGCAATCAGCCCCAGCATTTT.

This rearrangement joins TRBV4-3 to TRBJ2-7; 8 bases align to TRBD2. CDR1 is LGHNA and CDR2 is YSLEER in the germline V gene. V trimming: 0 bases; J trimming: 2 bases; junction bases outside the gene matches: 3. CDR3 size: 15 residues. CDR3 sequence reads: CASSQDGGGPYEQYF. For the CDR3, the DNA is TGCGCCAGCAGCCAAGACGGCGGGGGGCCCTACGAGCAGTACTTC.